This T cell receptor (beta chain) was recorded in a study of response to subunit inactivated influenza vaccine. Regarding the study as a whole: T cells newly recruited by each seasonal influenza vaccination are few, the authors suggested.

This CDR3 is built from 16 residues. The germline CDR1 and CDR2 sequences are LNHNV and YYDKDF (reference sequence). V was shortened by 3 bases and J by 6 bases, with 17 bases between the two germline ends. A word on this clonotype: Its antigen is as yet unknown.

MiXCR was run by TCRdb on the RT-PCR reads, yielding one entry per CDR3 protein. Of some 520,000 distinct CDR3 sequences listed, about 17% were seen once; the top ten hold less than 4%. The V and J genes are TRBV15 and TRBJ1-4; weak D call: TRBD1 (5 bases). The receptor comes from a man in his fifties or sixties who received an inactivated influenza vaccine. The sequencing here drew on CD4+ T cells sorted from PBMCs, taken about 24 months after vaccination. The CDR3: CATSREQMKGDEKLFF. CDR3 in DNA: TGTGCCACCAGCAGGGAACAGATGAAAGGGGATGAAAAACTGTTTTTT.